Listed below are T cell receptor beta chains from one sample, sequenced in a study of cytomegalovirus exposure and HLA in healthy donors. The data were produced by immunoSEQ multiplex PCR, yet TCRdb's version contains in-frame clones alone and is incomplete. The sample includes about 180,000 clones, 65% to 80% of them seen just once. Material for sequencing was PBMCs. These receptor sequences come from a woman in her 30s in good health and CMV-seropositive. The CDR3 runs from the conserved cysteine through the conserved F or W. The order of the fields is CDR3 DNA, CDR3 protein, J gene, D gene, V gene, clone size. D genes are given only for firm matches. Clone size is shown for a subset of rows, as once, few, many or a class of expanded clone.

CDR3 DNA: TGTGCCAGCAGTTTCCAGGCGGGAAACACCATATATTTT
CDR3 protein: CASSFQAGNTIYF
J gene: TRBJ1-3
D gene: -
V gene: TRBV27
clone size: few

CDR3 DNA: TGTGCCAGCAGTGGAGACTACGAGCAGTACTTC
CDR3 protein: CASSGDYEQYF
J gene: TRBJ2-7
D gene: -
V gene: TRBV2
clone size: -

CDR3 DNA: TGTGCCAGCAGGGCACCCCTCCGGGAGTCCAAAAACATTCAGTACTTC
CDR3 protein: CASRAPLRESKNIQYF
J gene: TRBJ2-4
D gene: -
V gene: TRBV27
clone size: -

CDR3 DNA: TGTGCCAGCAGTTACGGAAGCAGCGCTAACTATGGCTACACCTTC
CDR3 protein: CASSYGSSANYGYTF
J gene: TRBJ1-2
D gene: -
V gene: TRBV6-5
clone size: -

CDR3 DNA: TGTGCCAGCACGGAGGACCGCCGACTTTATAGCAATCAGCCCCAGCATTTT
CDR3 protein: CASTEDRRLYSNQPQHF
J gene: TRBJ1-5
D gene: -
V gene: TRBV2
clone size: -

CDR3 DNA: TGTGCCAGCAGTAAAGGGAGAGAAACCTACGAGCAGTACTTC
CDR3 protein: CASSKGRETYEQYF
J gene: TRBJ2-7
D gene: -
V gene: TRBV7-2
clone size: once

CDR3 DNA: TGTGCCAGCAGTTCCCCCGGGACAGAGAATGAAAAACTGTTTTTT
CDR3 protein: CASSSPGTENEKLFF
J gene: TRBJ1-4
D gene: TRBD1
V gene: TRBV27
clone size: few

CDR3 DNA: TGTGCCAGCAGCTTCCGCAGCGGGCGGAGCAATGAGCAGTTCTTC
CDR3 protein: CASSFRSGRSNEQFF
J gene: TRBJ2-1
D gene: -
V gene: TRBV7-6
clone size: -

CDR3 DNA: TGTGCCAGCAGCTTACTCCGGGACAGGCAGTATTTT
CDR3 protein: CASSLLRDRQYF
J gene: TRBJ2-3
D gene: TRBD1
V gene: TRBV4-2
clone size: -

CDR3 DNA: TGTGCCAGCAGCCGCGGGGGCACAAATGAAAAACTGTTTTTT
CDR3 protein: CASSRGGTNEKLFF
J gene: TRBJ1-4
D gene: -
V gene: TRBV28
clone size: -

CDR3 DNA: TGTGCCAGCAGCGCGGTTGGGACAGGGATGGTTACTGAAGCTTTCTTT
CDR3 protein: CASSAVGTGMVTEAFF
J gene: TRBJ1-1
D gene: TRBD1
V gene: TRBV9
clone size: -

CDR3 DNA: TGTGCCAGCAGCCCCTCGGGGGACAGAAATGAAAAACTGTTTTTT
CDR3 protein: CASSPSGDRNEKLFF
J gene: TRBJ1-4
D gene: TRBD1
V gene: TRBV7-7
clone size: -

CDR3 DNA: TGTTCCAGCAGCTTTCCAGGGAACTACGAGCAGTACTTC
CDR3 protein: CSSSFPGNYEQYF
J gene: TRBJ2-7
D gene: -
V gene: TRBV7-9
clone size: -

CDR3 DNA: TGTGCCAGCAGTCGGGGGGTTAGCAATCAGCCCCAGCATTTT
CDR3 protein: CASSRGVSNQPQHF
J gene: TRBJ1-5
D gene: -
V gene: TRBV6-5
clone size: -

CDR3 DNA: TGTGCCAGCTCACCACCGGGATCGGGGGGCTCGAGGACTGAAGCTTTCTTT
CDR3 protein: CASSPPGSGGSRTEAFF
J gene: TRBJ1-1
D gene: -
V gene: TRBV18
clone size: -

CDR3 DNA: TGTGCCAGCGGCCGGGACAGGGGGCTTACCGGGGAGCTGTTTTTT
CDR3 protein: CASGRDRGLTGELFF
J gene: TRBJ2-2
D gene: -
V gene: TRBV21-1
clone size: -

CDR3 DNA: TGCGCCAGCAGCTTGTCGGCGGACTATGGCTACACCTTC
CDR3 protein: CASSLSADYGYTF
J gene: TRBJ1-2
D gene: -
V gene: TRBV5-1
clone size: -

CDR3 DNA: TGTGCTAGTGGTTTGGTATTGGGAGGTTCTAGCTCCTACGAGCAGTACTTC
CDR3 protein: CASGLVLGGSSSYEQYF
J gene: TRBJ2-7
D gene: -
V gene: TRBV12-5
clone size: few